Shown below are 27 T cell receptor beta chains from a single sample sequenced in a study of early T cells in non-severe SARS-CoV-2 infection. TCRdb passed the 5' RACE reads through MiXCR, listing each CDR3 protein once. Found here are 20,000 to 30,000 distinct CDR3 sequences, 4.5% to 7% of them singletons; the top ten hold under 2.5%. The sequencing input was whole blood. The source is an adult who was a healthcare worker with PCR-confirmed SARS-CoV-2 infection or an uninfected control (not recorded which).

V is TRBV5-6 and J is TRBJ2-7, with 7 bases identical to TRBD1. Germline V gives CDR1 SGHDT, CDR2 YYEEEE. This CDR3 spans 15 amino acids. Trimming cost V 4 bases and J 0 bases; bases outside gene matches: 7. CDR3 residues: CASSADWDSSYEQYF. The CDR3 DNA follows: TGTGCCAGCAGCGCGGACTGGGACAGCTCCTACGAGCAGTACTTC.

This clonotype was counted many times. The chain uses TRBV7-2 and TRBJ2-7; no clear D. The CDR3 loop spans 14 amino acids. Trimming removed 5 bases from V and 2 bases from J, with 13 bases in between. Germline V gene sequence: CDR1 SGHTA, CDR2 FQGNSA. The CDR3 DNA reads TGTGCCAGCAGCCCCCTCCTCGCCCCCTACGAGCAGTACTTC. Translating it yields CASSPLLAPYEQYF.

This clonotype was counted ten times or more. The V gene is TRBV5-4, the J gene TRBJ2-3, with D unclear. Per the germline V gene, CDR1 is SGHNT and CDR2 is YYREEE (reference sequence). V lost 0 bases and J 1 base, leaving 9 bases between the germline ends. The CDR3 is 15 residues long. The CDR3 DNA is TGTGCCAGCAGCTTGGGAAGTGGGGGCACAGATACGCAGTATTTT. Translation: CASSLGSGGTDTQYF.

This clonotype was observed at least ten times. V and J are TRBV20-1 and TRBJ1-1; D uncertain. From germline, CDR1 is DFQATT and CDR2 SNEGSKA (reference sequence). V gave up 4 bases and J gave up 1 base, with 7 bases separating them. The CDR3 sequence is 12 residues long. CDR3 DNA: TGCAGTGCTATTTTGCCGAACACTGAAGCTTTCTTT. It specifies CSAILPNTEAFF.

This clonotype showed up many times. V is TRBV18 and J is TRBJ1-1; 8 bases align to TRBD1. J lost 1 base, V lost 3 bases, and 7 bases had no gene match. Germline-derived CDR1 and CDR2 are KGHSH and LQKENI. The CDR3 sequence is 16 residues long. CDR3 in amino acids: CASSPSRQGKNTEAFF. The DNA for the CDR3 is TGTGCCAGCTCACCTTCACGACAGGGGAAGAACACTGAAGCTTTCTTT.

This sequence joins TRBV5-5 and TRBJ2-5, with a tentative D call TRBD2 (6 bases). CDR3 length: 11 amino acids. The germline V and J ends were trimmed by 7 bases and 6 bases, with 10 bases remaining between them. The germline gives CDR1 SGHKS, CDR2 YYEKEE (reference sequence). As DNA, the CDR3 is TGTGCCAGCCTCGGCGGGAAGACCCAGTACTTC. As protein: CASLGGKTQYF.

The chain couples TRBV6-6 to TRBJ2-5, with D possibly being TRBD1 or TRBD2 (6 bases each). CDR3 length: 15 amino acids. Germline CDR1 is MNHNY and CDR2 is SVGAGI (reference sequence). Trimming removed 2 bases from V and 4 bases from J, with 14 bases in between. CDR3: CASSYVLGGGETQYF. CDR3 nucleotide sequence: TGTGCCAGCAGTTACGTCCTAGGAGGGGGAGAGACCCAGTACTTC.

This clonotype was observed at least ten times. The J gene is TRBJ2-5, the V gene TRBV10-3, with 8 nucleotides matching TRBD1. CDR3 size: 12 residues. With 10 bases clipped from V and 5 bases from J, the junction kept 6 bases outside the gene matches. Germline V gene lookup returns CDR1 ENHRY and CDR2 SYGVKD. The CDR3 is CATQGAGETQYF. For the CDR3, the DNA is TGTGCCACCCAGGGGGCAGGGGAGACCCAGTACTTC.

This clonotype was picked up many times. The rearrangement joins TRBV7-6 to TRBJ1-5, with a tentative D call TRBD1 (6 bases). Trimming shortened V by 1 base and J by 1 base, and 8 bases separated the two germline ends. CDR1 is SGHVS, CDR2 FNYEAQ, per germline. The CDR3 loop spans 15 amino acids. CDR3 nucleotides: TGTGCCAGCAGCTTAGAAACAGGGAGCAATCAGCCCCAGCATTTT. It translates to CASSLETGSNQPQHF.

This clonotype was observed at least ten times. The rearrangement links TRBV27 to TRBJ2-2; D is unclear. CDR3 length equals 15 residues. Germline V lookup: CDR1 MNHEY, CDR2 SMNVEV (reference sequence). V lost 3 bases to trimming and J lost 4 bases, with 12 bases between them. CDR3 sequence (DNA): TGTGCCAGCAGTTTGGTGGCGCGTGCCACCGGGGAGCTGTTTTTT. Translating it yields CASSLVARATGELFF.

This clonotype was counted ten times or more. The V and J genes are TRBV4-3 and TRBJ1-1; D is undetermined. Looked up from germline, CDR1 is LGHNA and CDR2 is YSLEER. The V and J ends lost 0 bases and 6 bases respectively, with 14 bases between them. The CDR3 spans 15 residues. CDR3 residues: CASSQELDPGAEAFF. The CDR3 coding sequence is TGCGCCAGCAGCCAAGAGTTAGATCCTGGGGCTGAAGCTTTCTTT.

The sample holds many counts of this clonotype. The chain links TRBV10-1 to TRBJ2-3, with D maybe TRBD1 (7 bases). V lost 4 bases, J lost 5 bases, and 16 bases lay in between. The CDR3 covers 15 residues. CDR1 is WNHNN, CDR2 SYGVQD, per germline (reference sequence). The CDR3 spells CASSGFTGEVDTQYF. DNA of the CDR3: TGCGCCAGCAGTGGATTTACAGGGGAGGTAGATACGCAGTATTTT.

This clonotype was found many times. The chain carries TRBV9 and TRBJ1-5; no reliable D call. Germline loops: CDR1 SGDLS, CDR2 YYNGEE. V gave up 4 bases and J gave up 7 bases, with 18 bases separating them. The CDR3 consists of 15 residues. The chain's CDR3 is CASSFKYKFSQPQHF. The CDR3 nucleotides read TGTGCCAGCAGCTTTAAATACAAATTCAGCCAGCCCCAGCATTTT.

This sequence joins TRBV7-9 and TRBJ1-2; 7 bases are a match to TRBD1. The CDR3 totals 18 residues. Germline CDR1 and CDR2: SEHNR and FQNEAQ (reference sequence). The V segment lost 3 bases and the J segment 0 bases; nucleotides outside the gene matches: 13. CDR3 in DNA: TGTGCCAGCAGCTTCAAGGGGACAGAGGGATACGCTAACTATGGCTACACCTTC. Translation: CASSFKGTEGYANYGYTF.

The V and J genes are TRBV6-5 and TRBJ1-2; perhaps TRBD1 as D (6 bases). CDR1 MNHEY and CDR2 SVGAGI come from the germline V gene. The CDR3 has 15 residues. Trimming pared 0 bases from V and 7 bases from J, leaving 15 bases between. CDR3 bases: TGTGCCAGCAGTTACTCGAGCAGGGGAGAACGTGGCTACACCTTC. This encodes CASSYSSRGERGYTF.

This clonotype was counted ten times or more. This sequence joins TRBV28 and TRBJ1-5; D is ambiguous. V dropped 6 bases and J dropped 0 bases, with 15 bases sitting between them. CDR3 length: 16 residues. The germline gives CDR1 MDHEN, CDR2 SYDVKM. The CDR3 loop is CASRRFSDISNQPQHF. In nucleotides, the CDR3 is TGTGCCAGCAGAAGGTTTTCGGATATTAGCAATCAGCCCCAGCATTTT.

This clonotype was detected many times. The chain couples TRBV28 to TRBJ1-1; D call uncertain. The CDR3 has 13 residues. Trimming removed 6 bases at V and 0 bases at J, with 8 bases between. Germline loops: CDR1 MDHEN, CDR2 SYDVKM. CDR3 protein: CASRETMNTEAFF. For the CDR3, the DNA is TGTGCCAGCAGGGAAACCATGAACACTGAAGCTTTCTTT. Looking up the rest from reference TRBV28 and TRBJ1-1 gives the full variable domain: DVKVTQSSRYLVKRTGEKVFLECVQDMDHENMFWYRQDPGLGLRLIYFSYDVKMKEKGDIPEGYSVSREKKERFSLILESASTNQTSMYLCASRETMNTEAFFGQGTRLTVV.

The J gene is TRBJ1-3, the V gene TRBV5-1, with TRBD1 as a possible D gene (6 bases). Per the germline V gene, CDR1 is SGHRS and CDR2 is YFSETQ. V lost 4 bases and J 0 bases, leaving 11 bases between the germline ends. CDR3 length equals 15 residues. The DNA of the CDR3 is TGCGCCAGCAGCCCGGGACAAAACTCTGGAAACACCATATATTTT. This encodes CASSPGQNSGNTIYF.

This clonotype was detected many times. The gene calls are TRBV6-6 and TRBJ1-4; 8 bases match TRBD1. Germline V gene lookup returns CDR1 MNHNY and CDR2 SVGAGI (reference sequence). The CDR3 covers 16 residues. V lost 7 bases and J lost 10; bases outside the gene matches: 17. CDR3 sequence: CASTGGSGTGDLKLFF. CDR3 sequence (DNA): TGTGCCAGCACCGGAGGATCCGGGACAGGAGACCTAAAACTGTTTTTT.

In its sample, this clonotype was seen many times. V gene TRBV10-3 combines with J gene TRBJ1-2, with D hard to call. Germline V gives CDR1 ENHRY, CDR2 SYGVKD. There are 13 residues in the CDR3. V was cut by 4 bases and J by 8 bases, with 14 bases left in between. The CDR3 reads CAISGRVSDGYTF. The DNA for the CDR3 is TGTGCCATCAGTGGACGGGTATCAGACGGCTACACCTTC.

This clonotype has a handful of counts. This rearrangement joins TRBV5-6 to TRBJ2-7; no clear D gene. The germline CDR1 and CDR2 sequences are SGHDT and YYEEEE. This CDR3 is 12 amino acids long. The V gene lost 5 bases and the J gene lost 5 bases, with 11 bases spanning the gap. Here the CDR3 reads CASRFGPHEQYF. The CDR3 region has the DNA TGTGCCAGCAGATTTGGGCCCCACGAGCAGTACTTC.

The CDR3 sequence is CASIWDSRNQPQHF. DNA of the CDR3: TGCGCCAGCATTTGGGACAGCCGAAATCAGCCCCAGCATTTT. The V and J genes are TRBV10-1 and TRBJ1-5; 7 positions match TRBD1. J gave up 4 bases and V 7 bases, and 7 bases lay outside the gene matches. From germline, CDR1 is WNHNN and CDR2 SYGVQD (reference sequence). CDR3 length: 14 residues.

This clonotype was counted at least ten times. The chain is built from TRBV11-2 and TRBJ2-1, with TRBD2 matching over 7 bases. CDR1 is SGHAT and CDR2 is FQNNGV in the germline V gene. J gave up 10 bases and V 8 bases, and 2 bases lay outside the gene matches. The CDR3 is made up of 10 amino acids. CDR3: CASGGGEQFF. CDR3 DNA sequence: TGTGCCAGCGGGGGAGGGGAGCAGTTCTTC. Full variable domain (rest looked up from reference TRBV11-2 and TRBJ2-1): EAGVAQSPRYKIIEKRQSVAFWCNPISGHATLYWYQQILGQGPKLLIQFQNNGVVDDSQLPKDRFSAERLKGVDSTLKIQPAKLEDSAVYLCASGGGEQFFGPGTRLTVL.

This clonotype was counted a few times. This chain uses TRBV6-1 with TRBJ1-5; D ambiguous. V was pared by 7 bases and J by 1 base, with 11 bases between. Germline V gene lookup returns CDR1 MNHNS and CDR2 SASEGT. The CDR3 covers 14 residues. CDR3 nucleotides: TGTGCCAGCAATCCTACGGGGAGCAATCAGCCCCAGCATTTT. It codes for CASNPTGSNQPQHF.

This clonotype was seen ten or more times. The chain has TRBV20-1 and TRBJ1-5, with D unresolved. CDR1 DFQATT and CDR2 SNEGSKA come from the germline V gene (reference sequence). This CDR3 is 13 amino acids long. With 3 bases removed from V and 4 bases from J, the gap between germline ends came to 10 bases. The CDR3 spells CSARQDRNQPQHF. As DNA, the CDR3 is TGCAGTGCTAGGCAAGACCGTAATCAGCCCCAGCATTTT.

This clonotype is medium-sized. The V gene is TRBV12-3 or TRBV12-4, the J gene TRBJ1-5; 10 positions agree with TRBD1. CDR3 length: 18 residues. Unmatched junction bases numbered 17, after V lost 7 bases and J lost 5 bases. In DNA, the CDR3 is TGTGCCAGCACCGTGCCGGGACAGGGGCGATCCCACCATCAGCCCCAGCATTTT. This translates into CASTVPGQGRSHHQPQHF.

This clonotype was observed many times. The rearrangement links TRBV5-4 to TRBJ1-6; a possible D gene is TRBD1 (5 bases). Per germline, CDR1 SGHNT and CDR2 YYREEE (reference sequence). The CDR3 sequence is 15 residues long. Trimming took 4 bases from V and 8 from J, leaving 16 bases between them. The chain's CDR3 is CASSRSGRRDSPLHF. CDR3 in DNA: TGTGCCAGCAGCCGCTCAGGGAGGAGGGATTCACCCCTCCACTTT.